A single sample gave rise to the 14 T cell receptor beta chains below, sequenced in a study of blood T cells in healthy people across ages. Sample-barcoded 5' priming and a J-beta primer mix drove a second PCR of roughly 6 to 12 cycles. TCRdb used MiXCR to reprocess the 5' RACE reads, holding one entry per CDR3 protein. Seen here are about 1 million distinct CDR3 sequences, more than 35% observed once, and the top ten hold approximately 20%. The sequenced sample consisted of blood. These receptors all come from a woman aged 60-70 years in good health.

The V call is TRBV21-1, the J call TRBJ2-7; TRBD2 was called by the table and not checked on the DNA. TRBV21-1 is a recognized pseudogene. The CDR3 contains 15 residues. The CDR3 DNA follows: TGTGCCAGCAGCAAAGCGGTGGTAGCGGGTTACGAGCAGTACTTC. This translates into CASSKAVVAGYEQYF.

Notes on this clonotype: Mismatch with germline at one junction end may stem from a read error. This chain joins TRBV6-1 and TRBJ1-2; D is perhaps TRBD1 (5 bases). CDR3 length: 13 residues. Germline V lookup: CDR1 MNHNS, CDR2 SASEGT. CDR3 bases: TGTGCCAGCAGAAGGGACGGAGACTATAGCTACACCTTC. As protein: CASRRDGDYSYTF.

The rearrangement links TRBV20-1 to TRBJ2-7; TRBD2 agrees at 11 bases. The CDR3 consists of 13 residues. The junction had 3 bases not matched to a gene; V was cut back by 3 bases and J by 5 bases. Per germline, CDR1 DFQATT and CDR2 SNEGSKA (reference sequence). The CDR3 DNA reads TGCAGTGCTAGTCTAGCGGGAGGTCACGAGCAGTACTTC. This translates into CSASLAGGHEQYF.

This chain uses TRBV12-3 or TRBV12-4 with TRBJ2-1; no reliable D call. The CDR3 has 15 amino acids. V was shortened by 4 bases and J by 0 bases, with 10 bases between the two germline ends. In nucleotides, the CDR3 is TGTGCCAGCAGTTCTGGCAGTGCCTCCTACAATGAGCAGTTCTTC. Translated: CASSSGSASYNEQFF.

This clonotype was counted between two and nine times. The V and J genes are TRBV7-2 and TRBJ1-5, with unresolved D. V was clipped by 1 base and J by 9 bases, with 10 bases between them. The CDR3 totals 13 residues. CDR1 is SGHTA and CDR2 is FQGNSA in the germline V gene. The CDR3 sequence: CASSLGPSGPQHF. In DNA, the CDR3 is TGTGCCAGCAGCTTAGGACCGTCCGGGCCCCAGCATTTT.

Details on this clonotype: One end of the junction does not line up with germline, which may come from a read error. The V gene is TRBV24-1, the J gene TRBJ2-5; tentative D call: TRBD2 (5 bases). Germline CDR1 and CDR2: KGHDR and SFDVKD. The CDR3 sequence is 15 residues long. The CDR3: CATSDLGVGGETRYF. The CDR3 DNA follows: TGTGCCACCAGTGATTTAGGTGTAGGAGGAGAGACCCGGTACTTC.

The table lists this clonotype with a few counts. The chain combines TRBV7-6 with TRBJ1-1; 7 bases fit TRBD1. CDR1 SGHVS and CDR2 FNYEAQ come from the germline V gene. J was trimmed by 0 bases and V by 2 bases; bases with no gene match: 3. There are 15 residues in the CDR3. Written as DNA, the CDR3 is TGTGCCAGCAGCTTAAGGGGACAGATGAACACTGAAGCTTTCTTT. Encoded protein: CASSLRGQMNTEAFF. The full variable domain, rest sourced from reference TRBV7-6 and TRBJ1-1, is GAGVSQSPRYKVTKRGQDVALRCDPISGHVSLYWYRQALGQGPEFLTYFNYEAQQDKSGLPNDRFSAERPEGSISTLTIQRTEQRDSAMYRCASSLRGQMNTEAFFGQGTRLTVV.

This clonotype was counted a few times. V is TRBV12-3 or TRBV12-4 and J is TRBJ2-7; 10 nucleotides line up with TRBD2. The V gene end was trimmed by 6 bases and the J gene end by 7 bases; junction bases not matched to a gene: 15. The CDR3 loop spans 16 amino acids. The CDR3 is CASRPTSGLSYNEQYF. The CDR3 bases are TGTGCCAGCAGGCCGACTAGCGGGTTGTCCTACAATGAGCAGTACTTC.

In nucleotides, the CDR3 is TGCAGTGCTCTCATTCGGACAGGGAAAGAGACCCAGTACTTC. This translates into CSALIRTGKETQYF. The genes are TRBV20-1 and TRBJ2-7; 8 bases map to TRBD1. Near its end, the DNA agrees better with TRBJ2-5, so the J call may be wrong. Germline CDR1 reads DFQATT; CDR2 reads SNEGSKA (reference sequence). The CDR3 is made up of 14 amino acids.

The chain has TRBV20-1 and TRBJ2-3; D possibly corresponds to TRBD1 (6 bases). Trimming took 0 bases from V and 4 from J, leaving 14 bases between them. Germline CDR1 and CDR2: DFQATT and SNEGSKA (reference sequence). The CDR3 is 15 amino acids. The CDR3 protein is CSARDLGRGSDTQYF. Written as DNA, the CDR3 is TGCAGTGCTAGAGATTTGGGCAGGGGATCAGATACGCAGTATTTT.

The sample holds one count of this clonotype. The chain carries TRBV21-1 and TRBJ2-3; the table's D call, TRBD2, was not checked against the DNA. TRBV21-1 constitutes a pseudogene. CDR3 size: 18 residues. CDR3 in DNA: TGTGCCAGCAGCAACCGAAGGGCTAGCGGGGGAAGCACAGATACGCAGTATTTT. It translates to CASSNRRASGGSTDTQYF.

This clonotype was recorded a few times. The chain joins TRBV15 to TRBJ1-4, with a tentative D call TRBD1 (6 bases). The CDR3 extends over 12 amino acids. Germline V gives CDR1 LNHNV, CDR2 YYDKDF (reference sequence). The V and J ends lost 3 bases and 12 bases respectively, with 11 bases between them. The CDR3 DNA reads TGTGCCACCAGCAGCGTGACAGGTCAACTGTTTTTT. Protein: CATSSVTGQLFF.

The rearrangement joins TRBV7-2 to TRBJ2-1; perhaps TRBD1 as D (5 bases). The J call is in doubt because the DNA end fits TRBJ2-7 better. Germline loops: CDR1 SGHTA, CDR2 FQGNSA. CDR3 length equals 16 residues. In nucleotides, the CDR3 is TGTGCCAGCAGCCCGCAAGGGGAATTTACCTACAATGAGCAGTACTTC. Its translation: CASSPQGEFTYNEQYF.

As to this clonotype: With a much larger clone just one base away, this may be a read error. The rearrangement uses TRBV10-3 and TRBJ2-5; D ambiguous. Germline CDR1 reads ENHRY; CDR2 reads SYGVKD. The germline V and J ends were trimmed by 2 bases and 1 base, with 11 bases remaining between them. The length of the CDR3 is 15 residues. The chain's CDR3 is CAISEARVGQETQYF. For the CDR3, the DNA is TGTGCCATCAGTGAGGCTCGGGTCGGCCAAGAGACCCAGTACTTC.